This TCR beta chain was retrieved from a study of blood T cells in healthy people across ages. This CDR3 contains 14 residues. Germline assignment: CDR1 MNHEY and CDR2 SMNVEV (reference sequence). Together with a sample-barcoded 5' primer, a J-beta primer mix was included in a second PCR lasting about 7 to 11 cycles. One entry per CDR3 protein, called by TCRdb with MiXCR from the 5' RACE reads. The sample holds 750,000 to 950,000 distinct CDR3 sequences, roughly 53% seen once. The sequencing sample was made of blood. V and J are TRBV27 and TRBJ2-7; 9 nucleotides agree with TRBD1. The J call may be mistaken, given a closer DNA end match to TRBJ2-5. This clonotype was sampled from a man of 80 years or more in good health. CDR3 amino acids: CASSFEQGAQTQYF. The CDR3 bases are TGTGCCAGCAGTTTCGAACAGGGGGCGCAGACCCAGTACTTC.